The T cell receptor (beta chain) under discussion was sequenced for a study of T cell responses to AZD1222 COVID-19 vaccine (dated by TCRdb to the early 2020s). A note on the overall study: AZD1222 recipients with second doses at about 4 weeks or about 12 weeks were pooled, because spike-specific TCR depth and breadth did not differ between schedules. A total of about 250 trial participants underwent TCR sequencing, of whom around 210 had received two doses of AZD1222 and approximately 26 had received two doses of the MenACWY control vaccine. Trial participants were enrolled by age into 18-55, 56-69 and 70-plus year subgroups, with about 150, 28 and 57 TCR-sequenced participants respectively.

With regard to this clone: The specificity of this receptor is unknown. Nothing much larger sits one base from this clone, and base qualities are not available.

CDR1 and CDR2 were assigned from the germline V gene (reference sequence) as DFQATT and SNEGSKA. The junction carries 7 bases between V and J, which are trimmed by 2 bases and 6 bases respectively. Spanning cysteine to phenylalanine, the CDR3 consists of 11 amino acids. Only the CDR3 region is kept as DNA, spanning 33 bases read in frame from base 1. The CDR3 regions of human TCRbeta chains were analyzed by immunosequencing. In the original analysis: Repertoire TCRs were checked for matches against a reference library of SARS-CoV-2-specific TCRs that had been generated using the MIRA antigen-specificity platform. Breadth meant the fraction of unique TCRs that were SARS-CoV-2-associated, whereas depth meant the fraction of total T cells that were SARS-CoV-2-associated. Using the MIRA data, every spike-specific TCR was mapped to the spike region that the TCR reacted to and assigned to either a CD4 or a CD8 class. Log10-transformed breadth and depth values were compared by one-way ANOVA with Sidak's multiple comparisons tests. TCRdb provides this immuneACCESS table in a form limited to in-frame rearrangements. Some clones are lacking; in checked studies, under half of them reflect an unresolved V gene, and why the rest are absent is not known. D and trimming come from the DNA, and the V and J calls and clone size come from that table. The sample profile shows about 97,000 clones; about 88% of them were found once. The ten biggest clones cover approximately 5% of the sample.

Beyond this particular receptor, the publication reports: Epitopes outside the regions mutated in the B.1.351 and B.1.1.7 variants were reportedly recognized by nearly half of the unique spike-specific TCRs. Because no samples from the day 14 peak response were available, repertoires could be characterized only after the peak T cell response. Participants were mostly white British and included more females than males, and it was suggested by the authors that clonal diversity may have been underestimated. Conclusions about previously exposed vaccinees are limited because only 5 or 6 AZD1222 recipients were SARS-CoV-2 seropositive at baseline. The whole spike protein was spanned by vaccine-associated CD4 TCRs, and dominant responses were seen in regions 160-218 and 743-854. The 56-69-year group was small, and its depth increase did not reach significance, likely because of low power. After two AZD1222 doses, spike-specific TCR breadth and depth were significantly higher than at day 0 and than in MenACWY recipients.

The label giving this sample's time point can be read as: baseline before first vaccination. Samples from vaccinated people were obtained from the UK trials COV001 and COV002, which included a single-blind randomized controlled phase 2/3 trial of AZD1222 (ChAdOx1 nCoV-19) in healthy adults. For TCRbeta chain sequencing, PBMC samples from trial participants were taken at day 0 and at day 28 after the second dose. The source material was peripheral blood, sampled on day 0 of AZD1222 vaccination. The sequence links TRBV20-1 to TRBJ1-1; the D gene cannot be resolved reliably. This TCR was sampled from an adult in good health. The CDR3 here reads CSARQTSEAFF. In nucleotides, the sequence is TGCAGTGCTAGACAGACCTCTGAAGCTTTCTTT.